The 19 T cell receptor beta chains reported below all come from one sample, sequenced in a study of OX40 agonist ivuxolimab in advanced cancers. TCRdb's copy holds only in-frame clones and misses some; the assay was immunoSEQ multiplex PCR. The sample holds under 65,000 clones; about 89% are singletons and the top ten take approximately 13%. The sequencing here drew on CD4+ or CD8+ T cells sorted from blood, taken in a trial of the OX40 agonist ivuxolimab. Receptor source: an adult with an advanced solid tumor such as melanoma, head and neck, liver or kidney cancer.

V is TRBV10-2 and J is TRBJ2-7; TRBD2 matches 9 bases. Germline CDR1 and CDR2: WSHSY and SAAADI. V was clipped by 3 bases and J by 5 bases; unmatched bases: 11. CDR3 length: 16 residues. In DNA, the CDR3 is TGCGCCAGCAGTGACCGAGCGGGAGGTACCGGGGACGAGCAGTACGTC. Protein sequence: CASSDRAGGTGDEQYV.

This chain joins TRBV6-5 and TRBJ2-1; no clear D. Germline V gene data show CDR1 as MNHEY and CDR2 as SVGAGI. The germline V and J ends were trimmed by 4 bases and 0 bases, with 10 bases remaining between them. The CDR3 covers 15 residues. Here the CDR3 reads CASSFQKSSYNEQFF. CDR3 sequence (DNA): TGTGCCAGCAGTTTTCAGAAGAGCTCCTACAATGAGCAGTTCTTC.

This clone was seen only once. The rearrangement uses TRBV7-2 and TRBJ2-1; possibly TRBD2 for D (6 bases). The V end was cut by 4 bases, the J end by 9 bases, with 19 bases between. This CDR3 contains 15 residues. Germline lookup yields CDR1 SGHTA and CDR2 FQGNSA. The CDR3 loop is CASSYRDSLYGEQFF. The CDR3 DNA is TGTGCCAGCAGCTACCGGGACTCCCTCTACGGTGAGCAGTTCTTC.

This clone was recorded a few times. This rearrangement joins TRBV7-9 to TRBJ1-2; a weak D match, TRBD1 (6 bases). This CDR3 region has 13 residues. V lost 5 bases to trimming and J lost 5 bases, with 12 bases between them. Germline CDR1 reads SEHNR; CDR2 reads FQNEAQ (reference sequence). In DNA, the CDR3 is TGTGCCAGCAGCGCTCGGGACACATATGGCTACACCTTC. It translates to CASSARDTYGYTF. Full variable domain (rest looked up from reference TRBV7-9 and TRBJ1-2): DTGVSQNPRHKITKRGQNVTFRCDPISEHNRLYWYRQTLGQGPEFLTYFQNEAQLEKSRLLSDRFSAERPKGSFSTLEIQRTEQGDSAMYLCASSARDTYGYTFGSGTRLTVV.

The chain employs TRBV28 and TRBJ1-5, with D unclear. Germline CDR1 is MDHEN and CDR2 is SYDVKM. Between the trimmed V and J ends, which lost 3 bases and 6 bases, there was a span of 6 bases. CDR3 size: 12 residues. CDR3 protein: CASSFMGQPQHF. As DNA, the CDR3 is TGTGCCAGCAGTTTCATGGGTCAGCCCCAGCATTTT.

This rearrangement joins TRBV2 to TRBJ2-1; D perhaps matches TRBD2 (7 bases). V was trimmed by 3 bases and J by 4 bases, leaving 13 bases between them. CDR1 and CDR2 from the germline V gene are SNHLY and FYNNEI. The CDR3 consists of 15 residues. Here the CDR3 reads CASSEAGAGYNEQFF. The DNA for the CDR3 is TGTGCCAGCAGTGAGGCGGGGGCAGGATACAATGAGCAGTTCTTC.

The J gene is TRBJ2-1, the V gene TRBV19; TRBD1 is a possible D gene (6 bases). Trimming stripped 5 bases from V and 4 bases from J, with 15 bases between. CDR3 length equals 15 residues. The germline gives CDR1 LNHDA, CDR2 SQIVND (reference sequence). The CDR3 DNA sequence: TGTGCCAGTAGTGAATCCGGGACACGATACAATGAGCAGTTCTTC. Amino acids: CASSESGTRYNEQFF.

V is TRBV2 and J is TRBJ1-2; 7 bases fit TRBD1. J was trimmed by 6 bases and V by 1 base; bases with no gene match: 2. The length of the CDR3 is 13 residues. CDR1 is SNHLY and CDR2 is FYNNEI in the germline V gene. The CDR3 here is CASSEGQGNGYTF. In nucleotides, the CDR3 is TGTGCCAGCAGTGAAGGACAGGGTAATGGCTACACCTTC.

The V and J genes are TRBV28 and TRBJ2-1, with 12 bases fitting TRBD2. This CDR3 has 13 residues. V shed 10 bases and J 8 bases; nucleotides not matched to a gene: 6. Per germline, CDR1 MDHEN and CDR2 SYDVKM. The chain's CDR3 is CAISLAGGDEQFF. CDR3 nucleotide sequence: TGTGCCATATCACTAGCGGGAGGTGATGAGCAGTTCTTC.

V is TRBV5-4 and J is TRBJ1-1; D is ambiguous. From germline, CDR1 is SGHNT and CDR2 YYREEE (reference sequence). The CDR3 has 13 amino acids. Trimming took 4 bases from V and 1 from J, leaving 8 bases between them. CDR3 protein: CASSLPRNTEAFF. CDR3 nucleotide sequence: TGTGCCAGCAGCCTTCCACGGAACACTGAAGCTTTCTTT.

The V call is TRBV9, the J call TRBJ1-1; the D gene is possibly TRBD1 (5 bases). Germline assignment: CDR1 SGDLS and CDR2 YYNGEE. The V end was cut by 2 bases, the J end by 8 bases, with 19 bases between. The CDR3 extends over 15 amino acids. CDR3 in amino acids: CASSVGTFPSTEAFF. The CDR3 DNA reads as TGTGCCAGCAGCGTCGGGACTTTTCCTTCCACCGAAGCTTTCTTT.

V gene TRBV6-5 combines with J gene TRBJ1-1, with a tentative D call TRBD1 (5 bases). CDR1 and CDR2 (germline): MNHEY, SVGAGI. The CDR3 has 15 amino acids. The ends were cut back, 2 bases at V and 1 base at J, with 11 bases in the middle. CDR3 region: CASSYNWGGNTEAFF. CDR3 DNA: TGTGCCAGCAGTTACAATTGGGGGGGGAACACTGAAGCTTTCTTT.

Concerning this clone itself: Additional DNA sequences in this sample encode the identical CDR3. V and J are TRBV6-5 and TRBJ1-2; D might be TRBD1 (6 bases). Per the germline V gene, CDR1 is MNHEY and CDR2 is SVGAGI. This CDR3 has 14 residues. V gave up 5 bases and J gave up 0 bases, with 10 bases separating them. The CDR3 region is CASSPRTANYGYTF. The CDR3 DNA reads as TGTGCCAGCAGTCCCCGGACAGCTAACTATGGCTACACCTTC.

The CDR3 bases are TGTGCCAGCAGCGAGACAGGGGGCGAGTCTGGAAACACCATATATTTT. Translated, it gives CASSETGGESGNTIYF. The chain recombines TRBV13 with TRBJ1-3, with 10 nucleotides matching TRBD1. The CDR3 has 16 amino acids. Germline CDR1 PRHDT, CDR2 FYEKMQ (reference sequence). The V segment lost 5 bases and the J segment 1 base; nucleotides outside the gene matches: 5.

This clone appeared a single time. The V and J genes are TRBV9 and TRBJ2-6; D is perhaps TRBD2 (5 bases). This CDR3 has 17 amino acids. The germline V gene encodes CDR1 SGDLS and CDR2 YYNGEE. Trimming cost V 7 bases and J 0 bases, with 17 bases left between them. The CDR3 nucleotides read TGTGCCAGCGGTCGAGGGCGGTACAGCTCTGGGGCCAACGTCCTGACTTTC. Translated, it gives CASGRGRYSSGANVLTF. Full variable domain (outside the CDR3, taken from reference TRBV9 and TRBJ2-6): DSGVTQTPKHLITATGQRVTLRCSPRSGDLSVYWYQQSLDQGLQFLIQYYNGEERAKGNILERFSAQQFPDLHSELNLSSLELGDSALYFCASGRGRYSSGANVLTFGAGSRLTVL.

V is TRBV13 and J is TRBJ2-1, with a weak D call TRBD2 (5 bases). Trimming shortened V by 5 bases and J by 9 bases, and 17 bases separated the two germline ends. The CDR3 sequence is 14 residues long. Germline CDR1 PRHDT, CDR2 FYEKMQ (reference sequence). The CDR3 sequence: CASSPRPREGEQFF. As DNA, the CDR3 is TGTGCCAGCAGCCCCAGACCAAGAGAGGGTGAGCAGTTCTTC.

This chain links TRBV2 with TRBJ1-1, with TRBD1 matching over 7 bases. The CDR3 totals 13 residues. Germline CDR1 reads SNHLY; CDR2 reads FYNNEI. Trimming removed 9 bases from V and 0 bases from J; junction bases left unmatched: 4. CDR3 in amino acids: CARGTAVNTEAFF. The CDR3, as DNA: TGTGCCAGAGGGACAGCCGTGAACACTGAAGCTTTCTTT.

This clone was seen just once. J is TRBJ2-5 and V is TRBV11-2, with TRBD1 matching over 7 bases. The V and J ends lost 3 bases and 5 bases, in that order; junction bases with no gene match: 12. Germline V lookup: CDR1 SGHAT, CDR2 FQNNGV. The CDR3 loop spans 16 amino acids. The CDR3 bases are TGTGCCAGCAGCTTGGTTCCGGGACAGCCGGGGGAGACCCAGTACTTC. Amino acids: CASSLVPGQPGETQYF.

This CDR3 is CASSSGTVSYNSPLHF. CDR3 bases: TGTGCCAGCAGCTCCGGGACAGTCTCCTATAATTCACCCCTCCACTTT. This chain links TRBV7-9 with TRBJ1-6; 7 bases agree with TRBD1. The V gene's germline CDR1 is SEHNR and CDR2 FQNEAQ (reference sequence). The J segment lost 0 bases and the V segment lost 4 bases, leaving 3 bases of the junction unmatched. The CDR3 is 16 residues long.